This T cell receptor beta chain was sequenced in a study of blood T cell repertoires in COVID-19. Looking at the study overall: PBMCs, B-cell-depleted T cells, or T cells provided the cDNA or gDNA that made up the material.

Germline V gene sequence: CDR1 MNHEY, CDR2 SMNVEV (reference sequence). V lost 0 bases and J lost 0, with 9 bases in between. The CDR3 consists of 16 residues. Clinical history reported by participants formed the basis on which cohorts were assigned. Individuals in the exposed group had encountered a COVID-19 case within 2 weeks preceding study entry. Only in-frame clones appear in the TCRdb table, and some are missing; sequencing was by immunoSEQ multiplex PCR. The sample carries some 300,000 clones, 90% to 95% recorded once. This receptor was obtained from a woman aged 25 to 39 who had been exposed to COVID-19. Material for sequencing was PBMCs or T cells enriched from blood (not recorded which). The V call is TRBV27, the J call TRBJ2-1; the D gene is possibly TRBD1 (5 bases). The CDR3 DNA sequence: TGTGCCAGCAGTTTATCACAGGAATACTCCTACAATGAGCAGTTCTTC. It yields the protein CASSLSQEYSYNEQFF.